These T cell receptor beta chains were read from a single sample in a study of shared clonotypes between healthy human individuals. The table came from immunoSEQ multiplex PCR; TCRdb's copy has only in-frame clones and leaves some out. This table has about 2.3 million clones, around 90% appearing once. Sequences were obtained from naive CD4+ T cells from PBMCs. Every receptor here comes from a young man in good health. Some clones in this sample may be carry-over from other donors' samples. Both conserved end residues are part of each CDR3. The D gene is left open where the match is weak. The size field is filled for only some rows; it gives once, few, many or a size class.

-	TRBD2	TRBV5-1	TRBJ2-5	TGCGCCAGCAGCTCGACTAGCGGGAGATCTTCGGAGACCCAGTACTTC	CASSSTSGRSSETQYF
-	TRBD2	TRBV7-2	TRBJ2-5	TGTGCCAGCAGCCGGAGACTAGCGGCCCTGCAAGAGACCCAGTACTTC	CASSRRLAALQETQYF
-	-	TRBV5-1	TRBJ2-1	TGCGCCAGCAGCCGGCAACGTGATAATGAGCAGTTCTTC	CASSRQRDNEQFF
once	-	TRBV7-9	TRBJ2-2	TGTGCCAGCAGTCCGTTGGGAAAGGACACCGGGGAGCTGTTTTTT	CASSPLGKDTGELFF
-	-	TRBV6-5	TRBJ1-5	TGTGCCAGCTCCTGGGGGAGCAATCAGCCCCAGCATTTT	CASSWGSNQPQHF
once	-	TRBV18	TRBJ2-3	TGTGCCAGCTCACCACGACAGGTGGGAAGCACAGATACGCAGTATTTT	CASSPRQVGSTDTQYF
once	-	TRBV6-1	TRBJ2-5	TGTGCCATCAGACCGCACCGGGACTCAGGGGAGACCCAGTACTTC	CAIRPHRDSGETQYF
-	TRBD2	TRBV9	TRBJ2-2	TGTGCCAGCAGCCCCCGGACTAGCGGGAGTTTCACCGGGGAGCTGTTTTTT	CASSPRTSGSFTGELFF
-	-	TRBV19	TRBJ2-3	TGTGCCAGTAGTGACCGGGGCAGTGGGTTCACAGATACGCAGTATTTT	CASSDRGSGFTDTQYF
-	TRBD2	TRBV14	TRBJ2-3	TGTGCCAGCAGCGAAAGGCTCGGGAGGGGCGCAGATACGCAGTATTTT	CASSERLGRGADTQYF
-	-	TRBV7-6	TRBJ1-5	TGTGCCAGCAGCTCCCGACAGAATCAGCCCCAGCATTTT	CASSSRQNQPQHF
-	TRBD2	TRBV27	TRBJ2-7	TGTGCCAGCAGTTTCGGCGGGGGGTTTAACGAGCAGTACTTC	CASSFGGGFNEQYF
-	TRBD1	TRBV2	TRBJ2-5	TGTGCCAGCAGTATAAGCACCGGGACAGCGAGAAAGGCCCTCGGCAAGGCCCAGTACTTC	CASSISTGTARKALGKAQYF
once	-	TRBV9	TRBJ1-2	TGTGCCAGCAGCCCCAGCCAGGGCGGCTATGGCTACACCTTC	CASSPSQGGYGYTF
few	TRBD2	TRBV29-1	TRBJ2-7	TGCAGCGTTAGAGGACTAGCGCCTTCCTACGAGCAGTACTTC	CSVRGLAPSYEQYF
-	-	TRBV4-3	TRBJ2-1	TGCGCCAGCAGCCAATCTTACCAGCACGAGCAGTTCTTC	CASSQSYQHEQFF
-	TRBD1	TRBV18	TRBJ1-2	TGTGCCAGCTCACCTGGACAGGGTTGGGGTGGCTACACCTTC	CASSPGQGWGGYTF
-	-	TRBV28	TRBJ1-2	TGTGCCAGCAGCCCCCCGCGGGGCCGTGGCTACACCTTC	CASSPPRGRGYTF
-	-	TRBV11-3	TRBJ2-5	TGTGCCAGCAGCTTAGGGGCAGTCCAAGAGACCCAGTACTTC	CASSLGAVQETQYF
-	-	TRBV28	TRBJ1-1	TGTGCCAGCACCTCGTCAGGGGTGAACACTGAAGCTTTCTTT	CASTSSGVNTEAFF
-	TRBD1	TRBV19	TRBJ1-1	TGTGCCAGTAGTTCCCCAAGGACAGGGACTACTGAAGCTTTCTTT	CASSSPRTGTTEAFF
once	TRBD2	TRBV28	TRBJ2-5	TGTGCCAGCAGTACAGTAGCGGGGCCAGAGACCCAGTACTTC	CASSTVAGPETQYF
-	TRBD2	TRBV4-3	TRBJ2-7	TGCGCCAGCAGCCAAGATCCGGGATTAGCGGGAGGGTACGAGCAGTACTTC	CASSQDPGLAGGYEQYF